Listed below are T cell receptor beta chains from one sample, sequenced in a study of OX40 agonist ivuxolimab in advanced cancers. Sequencing was performed with immunoSEQ multiplex PCR; in TCRdb, only in-frame clones are kept and a portion is missing. The repertoire includes about 83,000 clones, about nine tenths of them detected once, and 0.71% sits in the top ten. Material: CD4+ or CD8+ T cells sorted from blood, obtained in a trial of the OX40 agonist ivuxolimab. The source of these receptors is an adult with an advanced solid tumor such as melanoma, head and neck, liver or kidney cancer. CDR3s include the opening cysteine and the closing phenylalanine or tryptophan. Each record gives: V gene, clone size, D gene, CDR3 protein. D genes are given only for firm matches. Clone size appears in some rows only: once, few, many, or a class for an expanded clone.

>TRBV7-2|-|-
CASSLRGSGTGELFF
>TRBV5-1|-|-
CASSDQGNTEAFF
>TRBV14|-|-
CASSQQGPGETQYF
>TRBV6-5|-|-
CASSRTGFGSPLHF
>TRBV6-5|-|TRBD1
CASSRDSRDNSPLHF
>TRBV10-3|-|-
CAISERRGDQPQHF
>TRBV18|-|-
CASSPLRQLSYNEQFF
>TRBV19|once|TRBD1
CASSPDRPYSNQPQHF
>TRBV29-1|-|TRBD2
CSASAGVETQYF
>TRBV14|-|-
CASSQTPDTQYF
>TRBV30|-|-
CAWSSTGELFF
>TRBV19|-|-
CASSISFGNSPLHF
>TRBV6-6|-|TRBD1
CASGGRGHITEAFF
>TRBV5-4|-|-
CASSLSGELFF
>TRBV5-8|-|TRBD1
CASRDRGTTEAFF
>TRBV9|-|TRBD2
CASSAPSGARNEQFF
>TRBV5-6|once|-
CASSLEGIYTDTQYF
>TRBV7-2|-|TRBD1
CASSLGQVGEQYF
>TRBV4-3|-|-
CASSQVPGPDTQYF
>TRBV6-4|-|TRBD1
CASRITGVGSYTF
>TRBV5-1|-|TRBD1
CASSLTGGSYNEQFF
>TRBV6-6|-|-
CASSYGLFDEQYF
>TRBV29-1|-|-
CSVEKVTYGYTF
>TRBV28|-|-
CASSLGGTNEKLFF
>TRBV18|-|TRBD2
CASSPPNSGTGETQYF
>TRBV28|-|-
CASRKIFTDTQYF
>TRBV7-2|once|TRBD2
CASSRSAQGLAGHEQYF
>TRBV18|-|-
CASSPGVTVTDTQYF
>TRBV6-5|-|-
CASRPGVSNQPQHF
>TRBV6-6|-|-
CASSNRNEKLFF
>TRBV11-3|-|TRBD1
CASSLGGQGGGNEQFF
>TRBV9|once|TRBD2
CASSATSGRGWEQFF
>TRBV20-1|once|-
CSARGGYEQYF
>TRBV19|-|-
CASSIIGAGELFF
>TRBV19|-|-
CASSIWDDTDTQYF
>TRBV30|-|TRBD2
CAWSGGTSGGFQETQYF
>TRBV21-1|-|-
CASSKWVGGATDYGYTF
>TRBV7-2|-|-
CASSRLGSLPYEQYF
>TRBV10-1|-|-
CASSEYEGRYNEQFF
>TRBV7-8|-|-
CASSSQRGTEAFF
>TRBV4-1|-|-
CASSQEGGQGLTLNTEAFF
>TRBV9|-|TRBD2
CASSHSGSGGANTQYF
>TRBV5-6|few|-
CASSLVRGGFETQYF
>TRBV30|-|-
CAWSRVTDTQYF
>TRBV7-2|-|-
CASSLGHGTTNEKLFF
>TRBV18|-|-
CASSPLRGGESYEQYF
>TRBV28|-|TRBD1
CAGGTGGVYEKLFF
>TRBV7-8|few|-
CASTPKGGVTEAFF
>TRBV7-8|-|-
CASSLETGTNTGELFF
>TRBV10-3|-|-
CAISGGGSTNEKLFF
>TRBV29-1|-|TRBD1
CSVRKTGMNTEAFF
>TRBV28|-|-
CASSLVRDEQYF
>TRBV7-9|-|-
CASSLGLGYTF
>TRBV4-2|-|-
CASSRGTADSTDTQYF
>TRBV9|-|-
CASSTQREDYGYTF